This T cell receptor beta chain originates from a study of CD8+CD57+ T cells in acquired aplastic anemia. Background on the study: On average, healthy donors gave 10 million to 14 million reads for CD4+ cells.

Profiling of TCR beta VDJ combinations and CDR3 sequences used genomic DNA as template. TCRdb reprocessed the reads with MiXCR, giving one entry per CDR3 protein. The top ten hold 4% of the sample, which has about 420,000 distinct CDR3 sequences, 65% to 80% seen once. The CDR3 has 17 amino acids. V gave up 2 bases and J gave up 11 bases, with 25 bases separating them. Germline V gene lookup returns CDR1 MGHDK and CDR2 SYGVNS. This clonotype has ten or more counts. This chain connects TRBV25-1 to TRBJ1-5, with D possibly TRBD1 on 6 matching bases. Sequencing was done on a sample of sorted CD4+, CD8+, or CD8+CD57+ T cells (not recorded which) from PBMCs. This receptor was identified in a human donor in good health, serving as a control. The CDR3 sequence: CASSEGWGHRRVGTQHF. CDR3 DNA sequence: TGTGCCAGCAGTGAAGGATGGGGGCACCGCAGGGTTGGGACCCAGCATTTT. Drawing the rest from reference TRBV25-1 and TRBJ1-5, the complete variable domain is EADIYQTPRYLVIGTGKKITLECSQTMGHDKMYWYQQDPGMELHLIHYSYGVNSTEKGDLSSESTVSRIRTEHFPLTLESARPSHTSQYLCASSEGWGHRRVGTQHFGDGTRLSIL.